Following are 14 T cell receptor beta chains from one sample sequenced in a study of cytomegalovirus exposure and HLA in healthy donors. The assay was immunoSEQ multiplex PCR, and TCRdb's table has in-frame clones only and misses some. This sample yields roughly 59,000 clones, of which 85% to 95% are seen a single time; 6.5% to 9% belongs to the top ten. The sample comprised PBMCs. Receptor source: a woman aged 18-29 years in good health and CMV-seropositive.

The chain is built from TRBV4-3 and TRBJ1-2; D perhaps matches TRBD1 (5 bases). This CDR3 spans 14 amino acids. Germline loops: CDR1 LGHNA, CDR2 YSLEER. V gave up 2 bases and J gave up 0 bases, with 7 bases separating them. The CDR3 is CASSQTQANYGYTF. CDR3 sequence (DNA): TGCGCCAGCAGCCAAACACAGGCTAACTATGGCTACACCTTC.

V is TRBV27 and J is TRBJ2-1, with 7 positions matching TRBD1. The CDR3 has 12 residues. V was clipped by 6 bases and J by 6 bases; unmatched bases: 2. Germline V gives CDR1 MNHEY, CDR2 SMNVEV (reference sequence). The CDR3 bases are TGTGCCAGCAGGCGACAGGGCAATGAGCAGTTCTTC. Translation gives CASRRQGNEQFF.

The CDR3 here is CASSLLIKSGQYF. The CDR3 nucleotides are TGTGCCAGCAGTTTACTAATTAAATCGGGGCAGTACTTC. This chain joins TRBV28 and TRBJ2-7; no clear D gene. Trimming removed 2 bases from V and 9 bases from J, with 14 bases in between. CDR1 is MDHEN and CDR2 is SYDVKM in the germline V gene. The CDR3 spans 13 residues.

The genes are TRBV19 and TRBJ1-1; D ambiguous. The CDR3 runs 11 residues. V shed 6 bases and J shed 1 base, with 3 bases lying between them. Germline CDR1 reads LNHDA; CDR2 reads SQIVND (reference sequence). CDR3 DNA sequence: TGTGCCAGTAGCAAGAACACTGAAGCTTTCTTT. This sequence encodes CASSKNTEAFF.

Only a few counts were recorded for this clone. The chain has TRBV19 and TRBJ2-1; D remains unclear. CDR1 is LNHDA, CDR2 SQIVND, per germline (reference sequence). This CDR3 contains 11 residues. Trimming stripped 4 bases from V and 4 bases from J, with 2 bases between. The CDR3 DNA is TGTGCCAGTAGTACTTACAATGAGCAGTTCTTC. Encoded protein: CASSTYNEQFF. Variable domain in full (rest from reference TRBV19 and TRBJ2-1): DGGITQSPKYLFRKEGQNVTLSCEQNLNHDAMYWYRQDPGQGLRLIYYSQIVNDFQKGDIAEGYSVSREKKESFPLTVTSAQKNPTAFYLCASSTYNEQFFGPGTRLTVL.

The CDR3 nucleotides are TGTGCCAGCTCCCCCGGGACAGGGTCCGCAGATACGCAGTATTTT. It is translated as CASSPGTGSADTQYF. The chain joins TRBV18 to TRBJ2-3; 9 nucleotides line up with TRBD1. Germline V gene sequence: CDR1 KGHSH, CDR2 LQKENI. Trimming cost V 6 bases and J 4 bases; bases outside gene matches: 8. The CDR3 length is 15 residues.

The chain couples TRBV7-9 to TRBJ2-1, with 10 positions matching TRBD2. Germline V gives CDR1 SEHNR, CDR2 FQNEAQ (reference sequence). After removal of 5 bases from V and 3 bases from J, the junction contained 7 bases not matched to a gene. There are 16 residues in the CDR3. The CDR3 sequence is CASSAFTSGVYNEQFF. The CDR3 DNA sequence: TGTGCCAGCAGCGCCTTTACTAGCGGGGTCTACAATGAGCAGTTCTTC.

V and J are TRBV19 and TRBJ1-5; D gene uncertain. The CDR3 consists of 15 residues. Germline CDR1 is LNHDA and CDR2 is SQIVND (reference sequence). V shed 5 bases and J shed 1 base, with 12 bases lying between them. The CDR3 sequence: CASSGPPPSNQPQHF. CDR3 sequence (DNA): TGTGCCAGTAGTGGCCCTCCGCCCAGCAATCAGCCCCAGCATTTT. The whole variable domain, filled in from reference TRBV19 and TRBJ1-5, reads DGGITQSPKYLFRKEGQNVTLSCEQNLNHDAMYWYRQDPGQGLRLIYYSQIVNDFQKGDIAEGYSVSREKKESFPLTVTSAQKNPTAFYLCASSGPPPSNQPQHFGDGTRLSIL.

This sequence joins TRBV27 and TRBJ2-1; D remains unclear. V was cut by 3 bases and J by 0 bases, with 9 bases left in between. CDR3 length: 15 amino acids. In germline, CDR1 is MNHEY, CDR2 SMNVEV (reference sequence). CDR3 sequence reads: CASSFLASSYNEQFF. CDR3 sequence (DNA): TGTGCCAGCAGTTTTCTTGCGAGCTCCTACAATGAGCAGTTCTTC.

V and J are TRBV28 and TRBJ1-5; 7 positions agree with TRBD1. The CDR3 totals 14 residues. Germline CDR1 and CDR2: MDHEN and SYDVKM. V lost 6 bases to trimming and J lost 4 bases; unmatched junction nucleotides: 6. CDR3 residues: CASSQYRGNQPQHF. DNA of the CDR3: TGTGCCAGCAGCCAATACAGGGGAAATCAGCCCCAGCATTTT.

With regard to this clone: Compared with germline, one end of the junction differs, possibly owing to a read error. The chain is built from TRBV19 and TRBJ1-2; D gene unclear. This CDR3 has 15 amino acids. CDR1 and CDR2 from the germline V gene are LNHDA and SQIVND (reference sequence). The CDR3 DNA follows: TGTGCCAGTAGTCTAGAGGGTTCCGGGAACTATGGCTACACCTTC. This gives the protein CASSLEGSGNYGYTF.

There are a few counts of this clone. This chain uses TRBV2 with TRBJ2-7; TRBD2 matches 11 bases. Germline V gene sequence: CDR1 SNHLY, CDR2 FYNNEI. This CDR3 has 15 amino acids. The V gene end was trimmed by 2 bases and the J gene end by 6 bases; junction bases not matched to a gene: 6. CDR3 in DNA: TGTGCCAGCAGTGAACAGCCTAGCGGGAGGTTCGAGCAGTACTTC. Its protein product is CASSEQPSGRFEQYF.

J is TRBJ2-4 and V is TRBV19; no clear D. CDR1 and CDR2 (germline): LNHDA, SQIVND (reference sequence). The length of the CDR3 is 14 residues. V was trimmed by 5 bases and J by 9 bases, leaving 17 bases between them. CDR3 in DNA: TGTGCCAGTAGTGAAACAGCCCTCTATAGCATTCAGTACTTC. Its protein is CASSETALYSIQYF.

The chain combines TRBV29-1 with TRBJ1-4; D is uncertain. Trimming cost V 7 bases and J 1 base, with 10 bases left between them. Per the germline V gene, CDR1 is SQVTM and CDR2 is ANQGSEA. This CDR3 region has 13 residues. CDR3 protein: CSAQPGTNEKLFF. The CDR3 nucleotides are TGCAGCGCCCAACCCGGAACTAATGAAAAACTGTTTTTT.